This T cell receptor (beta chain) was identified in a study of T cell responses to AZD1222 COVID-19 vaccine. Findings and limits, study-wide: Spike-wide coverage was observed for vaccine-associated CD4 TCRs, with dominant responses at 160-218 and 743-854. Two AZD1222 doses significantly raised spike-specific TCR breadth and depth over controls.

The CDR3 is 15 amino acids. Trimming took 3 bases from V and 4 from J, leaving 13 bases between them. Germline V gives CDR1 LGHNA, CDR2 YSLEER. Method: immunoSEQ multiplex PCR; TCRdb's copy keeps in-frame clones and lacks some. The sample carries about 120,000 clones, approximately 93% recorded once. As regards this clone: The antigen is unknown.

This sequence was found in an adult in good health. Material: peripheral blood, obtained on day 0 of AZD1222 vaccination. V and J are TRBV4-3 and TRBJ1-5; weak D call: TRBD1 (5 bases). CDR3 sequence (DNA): TGCGCCAGCAGCCAGGTCGCGGGGGGAAATCAGCCCCAGCATTTT. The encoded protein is CASSQVAGGNQPQHF.